What follows is one TCR beta chain and its context. This specimen comes from a study of blood T cell repertoires in COVID-19. The repertoire was sequenced with immunoSEQ multiplex PCR; TCRdb's copy has only in-frame clones and lacks some. The data hold fewer than 250,000 clones, with approximately 90% observed a single time. Between the trimmed V and J ends, which lost 0 bases and 7 bases, there was a span of 18 bases. CDR3 length: 16 amino acids. Germline V gene lookup returns CDR1 LGHDT and CDR2 YNNKEL (reference sequence). This sequence joins TRBV3-1 (or the pseudogene TRBV3-2) and TRBJ1-2; D may be TRBD1 (6 bases). Specimen: PBMCs or T cells enriched from blood (not recorded which). The TCR originated in a woman aged 40 to 50 in a cohort exposed to, infected with or recovered from COVID-19 (not recorded which). CDR3 protein: CASSQDYRGTGSGYTF. DNA for the CDR3: TGTGCCAGCAGCCAAGACTACCGGGGTACAGGGAGTGGCTACACCTTC.